The 28 T cell receptor beta chains below all came from one sample that was sequenced in a study of T cells in Graves' hyperthyroidism and ophthalmopathy. Amplification of TCR beta CDR3 regions was performed using RNA transcripts as template. A first-round RT-PCR of the TCR CDR3 used the HTBI primer set. TCRdb reprocessed the multiplex PCR reads via MiXCR and lists one record per CDR3 protein. The sample holds hundreds of thousands of distinct CDR3 sequences; less than 30% are singletons and the top ten take about a quarter. Input material: blood. These receptors were taken from a man aged 40-55 years with Graves' hyperthyroidism that later progressed to Graves' ophthalmopathy.

This clonotype was observed at least ten times. The conserved final phenylalanine or tryptophan is absent from the CDR3, which likely points to a read error. The chain recombines TRBV27 with TRBJ1-2; D uncertain. This CDR3 has 14 amino acids. The ends were cut back, 3 bases at V and 3 bases at J, with 11 bases in the middle. Germline V gene data show CDR1 as MNHEY and CDR2 as SMNVEV (reference sequence). The CDR3 region is CASSFHGRDYGYTS. The CDR3 DNA sequence: TGTGCCAGCAGTTTCCACGGGAGAGACTATGGCTACACCTCC.

This clonotype was observed at least ten times. In DNA, the CDR3 is TGTGCCACTCAAAAACAGGGAGGCGGGGAGCTGTTTTTT. It encodes CATQKQGGGELFF. This rearrangement joins TRBV12-3 or TRBV12-4 to TRBJ2-2; TRBD1 or TRBD2 may be the D gene (6 bases each). The CDR3 contains 13 residues. V lost 10 bases to trimming and J lost 7 bases, with 16 bases between them.

This clonotype has a count of ten or more. The chain combines TRBV4-1 with TRBJ2-7; 7 bases map to TRBD1. This CDR3 has 13 residues. The V gene end was trimmed by 5 bases and the J gene end by 6 bases; junction bases not matched to a gene: 7. Germline CDR1 reads MGHRA; CDR2 reads YSYEKL. This CDR3 is CASSVRQGSEQYF. The CDR3 bases are TGCGCCAGCAGCGTTCGACAGGGTAGCGAGCAGTACTTC.

The genes are TRBV7-8 and TRBJ1-5; D gene uncertain. Germline-derived CDR1 and CDR2 are SGHVS and FQNEAQ. Trimming took 1 base from V and 6 from J, leaving 10 bases between them. CDR3 length equals 14 residues. CDR3 loop: CASSLEAGLQPQHF. The CDR3 region has the DNA TGTGCCAGCAGCTTAGAGGCAGGTCTTCAGCCCCAGCATTTT.

In this sample, this clonotype turned up many times. The chain couples TRBV18 to TRBJ1-3; maybe TRBD1 (5 bases). The length of the CDR3 is 14 residues. V was shortened by 5 bases and J by 10 bases, with 18 bases between the two germline ends. Germline V gene data show CDR1 as KGHSH and CDR2 as LQKENI. The CDR3 region has the DNA TGTGCCAGCTCAACATCGGTGGCGGGGGAGACCATATATTTT. Protein sequence: CASSTSVAGETIYF.

This clonotype was counted at least ten times. This CDR3 reads CASSYERGTGELFF. DNA for the CDR3: TGTGCCAGCAGCTACGAAAGGGGCACCGGGGAGCTGTTTTTT. The chain employs TRBV6-5 and TRBJ2-2, with D perhaps matching TRBD1 (5 bases). The V end lost 6 bases, the J end lost 4 bases, and 12 bases lay between the germline ends. Germline V lookup: CDR1 MNHEY, CDR2 SVGAGI. The CDR3 covers 14 residues.

The chain is built from TRBV5-6 and TRBJ2-4; the D call may be TRBD1 or TRBD2 (6 bases each). Germline lookup yields CDR1 SGHDT and CDR2 YYEEEE. The CDR3 contains 15 residues. The V end was cut by 3 bases, the J end by 1 base, with 11 bases between. The CDR3 is CASSWRGAAKNIQYF. DNA for the CDR3: TGTGCCAGCAGCTGGAGGGGGGCGGCCAAAAACATTCAGTACTTC.

V and J are TRBV6-5 and TRBJ2-7; perhaps TRBD2 as D (5 bases). V dropped 11 bases and J dropped 2 bases, with 7 bases sitting between them. This CDR3 comprises 10 residues. In germline, CDR1 is MNHEY, CDR2 SVGAGI. CDR3 region: CAAGTYEQYF. DNA for the CDR3: TGTGCCGCGGGTACCTACGAGCAGTACTTC.

This chain joins TRBV11-2 and TRBJ1-1, with a possible D match to TRBD1 (5 bases). CDR1 SGHAT and CDR2 FQNNGV come from the germline V gene. The CDR3 loop spans 16 amino acids. V was pared by 0 bases and J by 0 bases, with 11 bases between. In DNA form, the CDR3 reads TGTGCCAGCAGCTTAGAGGCCGGGGCTATGAACACTGAAGCTTTCTTT. Residues: CASSLEAGAMNTEAFF.

Only a few counts were recorded for this clonotype. The gene calls are TRBV11-2 and TRBJ2-3; D is ambiguous. Germline-derived CDR1 and CDR2 are SGHAT and FQNNGV. V shed 3 bases and J shed 5 bases, with 6 bases lying between them. The CDR3 is 12 residues long. CDR3 sequence reads: CASSLLQDTQYF. The CDR3 nucleotides read TGTGCCAGCAGCTTGTTACAAGATACGCAGTATTTT.

This clonotype has only a few counts. The gene calls are TRBV6-5 and TRBJ2-7; D perhaps matches TRBD2 (5 bases). Trimming removed 2 bases from V and 5 bases from J, with 13 bases in between. There are 14 residues in the CDR3. Germline assignment: CDR1 MNHEY and CDR2 SVGAGI. The CDR3 DNA sequence: TGTGCCAGCAGTTACGTAAGCTCGGGGAACGAGCAGTACTTC. This codes for CASSYVSSGNEQYF.

This clonotype was recorded at least ten times. The chain is built from TRBV12-5 and TRBJ2-7; D is uncertain. The CDR3 runs to 13 residues. Germline V CDR1 and CDR2: LGHNT, FRNRAP. V was shortened by 1 base and J by 3 bases, with 7 bases between the two germline ends. CDR3 sequence (DNA): TGTGCTAGTGGTTTGGGGATCAACTACGAGCAGTACTTC. It codes for CASGLGINYEQYF.

This clonotype was recorded a few times. The J gene is TRBJ2-7, the V gene TRBV28, with 11 bases lining up with TRBD2. The CDR3 covers 15 residues. Germline V gene data show CDR1 as MDHEN and CDR2 as SYDVKM. With V trimmed by 5 bases and J by 4 bases, 7 bases remained unmatched. The CDR3 reads CASSTSGSPLYEQYF. CDR3 sequence (DNA): TGTGCCAGCAGTACTAGCGGGAGCCCTTTATACGAGCAGTACTTC.

Many counts were recorded for this clonotype. The chain combines TRBV12-3 or TRBV12-4 with TRBJ2-7; D is perhaps TRBD1 (6 bases). The CDR3 loop spans 14 amino acids. Trimming stripped 6 bases from V and 2 bases from J, with 14 bases between. The CDR3 DNA reads TGTGCCAGCAGCGACAGGTCGTGTACCTACGAGCAGTACTTC. Encoded protein: CASSDRSCTYEQYF.

This clonotype was observed many times. The rearrangement links TRBV7-3 to TRBJ2-5, with 13 bases matching TRBD2. Germline trimming cut 5 bases from V and 1 base from J; bases unmatched to any gene: 10. CDR3 length equals 18 residues. Germline V gene data show CDR1 as SGHTA and CDR2 as FQGTGA. The CDR3 DNA reads TGTGCCAGCAGCCCGAGGGGGGGACTAGCGGGACCCCAAGAGACCCAGTACTTC. It is translated as CASSPRGGLAGPQETQYF.

This clonotype was counted many times. The chain couples TRBV3-1 to TRBJ1-2, with 8 bases aligning to TRBD1. There are 14 residues in the CDR3. V lost 4 bases, J lost 4 bases, and 5 bases stayed unmatched. CDR1 is LGHDT and CDR2 is YNNKEL in the germline V gene (reference sequence). CDR3 in DNA: TGTGCCAGCAGCCCGAGACAGGGGTCCTATGGCTACACCTTC. Protein sequence: CASSPRQGSYGYTF.

Many counts were recorded for this clonotype. The rearrangement uses TRBV6-5 and TRBJ2-7; D possibly corresponds to TRBD2 (6 bases). The length of the CDR3 is 15 residues. The V gene's germline CDR1 is MNHEY and CDR2 SVGAGI. Deletions cut 0 bases from V and 0 bases from J, with 9 bases between. CDR3 bases: TGTGCCAGCAGTTACTCGGACGGGAGCTCCTACGAGCAGTACTTC. Its translation: CASSYSDGSSYEQYF.

This sequence joins TRBV12-3 or TRBV12-4 and TRBJ2-7; D is unresolved. Trimming pared 6 bases from V and 0 bases from J, leaving 18 bases between. The CDR3 is made up of 16 amino acids. CDR3 residues: CASSVLDPIYSYEQYF. DNA for the CDR3: TGTGCCAGCAGCGTTTTAGACCCTATATACTCCTACGAGCAGTACTTC.

The sample holds many counts of this clonotype. The chain combines TRBV20-1 with TRBJ2-7; TRBD2 matches 10 bases. CDR1 and CDR2 (germline): DFQATT, SNEGSKA (reference sequence). This CDR3 is built from 14 residues. V dropped 4 bases and J dropped 4; count of bases not matched to a gene: 7. The CDR3 coding sequence is TGCAGTGCTACTCCACTAGCGGGATTATACGAGCAGTACTTC. Amino acid sequence: CSATPLAGLYEQYF.

The sample holds many counts of this clonotype. V usage is TRBV10-2 and J usage is TRBJ2-7; D perhaps matches TRBD2 (6 bases). The CDR3 length is 13 residues. In germline, CDR1 is WSHSY, CDR2 SAAADI. The V end lost 6 bases, the J end lost 1 base, and 10 bases lay between the germline ends. The chain's CDR3 is CASRWGVSYEQYF. The CDR3 nucleotides are TGCGCCAGCAGATGGGGGGTTTCCTACGAGCAGTACTTC.

This clonotype was detected many times. The junction does not match germline at one end; this may be a read error. The chain is built from TRBV2 and TRBJ1-1; no clear D gene. The length of the CDR3 is 13 residues. CDR1 SNHLY and CDR2 FYNNEI come from the germline V gene. In DNA form, the CDR3 reads TGTGCCGGCAGTGAAATCGAGAACACTGAAGCTTTCTTT. Its protein product is CAGSEIENTEAFF.

The chain employs TRBV28 and TRBJ1-2, with D uncertain. This CDR3 has 11 residues. V lost 4 bases and J 8 bases, leaving 8 bases between the germline ends. Per the germline V gene, CDR1 is MDHEN and CDR2 is SYDVKM. In DNA, the CDR3 is TGTGCCAGCAGTTCCCGATCAGGCTACACCTTC. Translation: CASSSRSGYTF.

At least ten counts were recorded for this clonotype. The chain links TRBV5-6 to TRBJ2-7, with a tentative D call TRBD2 (7 bases). CDR3 size: 13 residues. Trimming left V 2 bases short and J 4 bases short, with 10 bases between. Germline CDR1 is SGHDT and CDR2 is YYEEEE. The CDR3 region has the DNA TGTGCCAGCAGCTTTGGGGGGGCATACGAGCAGTACTTC. Protein sequence: CASSFGGAYEQYF. The whole variable domain, filled in from reference TRBV5-6 and TRBJ2-7, reads DAGVTQSPTHLIKTRGQQVTLRCSPKSGHDTVSWYQQALGQGPQFIFQYYEEEERQRGNFPDRFSGHQFPNYSSELNVNALLLGDSALYLCASSFGGAYEQYFGPGTRLTVT.

Ten or more counts support this clonotype. This chain uses TRBV4-1 with TRBJ1-1, with D hard to call. This CDR3 has 14 residues. CDR1 is MGHRA and CDR2 is YSYEKL in the germline V gene. V lost 4 bases to trimming and J lost 4 bases, with 13 bases between them. CDR3 sequence: CASSREQGSTEAFF. CDR3 nucleotides: TGCGCCAGCAGCCGCGAACAAGGGTCCACTGAAGCTTTCTTT.

The rearrangement joins TRBV11-1 to TRBJ1-2, with 8 positions matching TRBD1. V gave up 2 bases and J gave up 4 bases; unmatched junction bases: 15. The CDR3 runs to 18 residues. Looked up from germline, CDR1 is SGHAT and CDR2 is FQDESV (reference sequence). CDR3 protein: CASSLSGQGKGGAYGYTF. In nucleotides, the CDR3 is TGTGCCAGCAGCTTATCCGGACAGGGTAAAGGGGGAGCCTATGGCTACACCTTC.

This clonotype appeared many times. The rearrangement links TRBV12-3 or TRBV12-4 to TRBJ2-7; 8 bases agree with TRBD2. The CDR3 runs 15 residues. Trimming took 3 bases from V and 4 from J; bases not matched to a gene: 8. CDR3 region: CASSFMREVRYEQYF. CDR3 bases: TGTGCCAGCAGTTTTATGCGGGAGGTAAGGTACGAGCAGTACTTC.

This chain uses TRBV12-3 or TRBV12-4 with TRBJ2-5, with D perhaps given as TRBD1 or TRBD2 (5 bases each). The CDR3 has 14 amino acids. V was clipped by 7 bases and J by 0 bases, with 12 bases between them. The CDR3 sequence: CASTFGTDQETQYF. In DNA form, the CDR3 reads TGTGCCAGCACCTTTGGGACGGACCAAGAGACCCAGTACTTC.

The chain links TRBV15 to TRBJ2-5, with TRBD2 matching over 9 bases. The ends lost 4 bases at V and 3 bases at J; junction bases unmatched: 6. The CDR3 is 15 residues long. The germline CDR1 and CDR2 sequences are LNHNV and YYDKDF (reference sequence). The chain's CDR3 is CATSMSAGGKETQYF. In DNA form, the CDR3 reads TGTGCCACCAGCATGTCAGCGGGGGGTAAAGAGACCCAGTACTTC.